This T cell receptor (beta chain) was sequenced during a study of T cell changes during pregnancy in multiple sclerosis. Measured with immunoSEQ multiplex PCR; TCRdb has only the in-frame clones, and not every one. The sample contains tens of thousands of clones, roughly 88% of which appear only once. The germline gives CDR1 SGHVS, CDR2 FNYEAQ. The V and J ends lost 4 bases and 7 bases, in that order; junction bases with no gene match: 10. The CDR3 length is 14 residues. The chain links TRBV7-6 to TRBJ2-7; the match to TRBD2 covers 7 bases. This receptor was obtained from a female donor with multiple sclerosis, enrolled in a pregnancy study. The source was peripheral blood, collected in the second trimester of pregnancy. The chain's CDR3 is CASSSQAGEREQYF. The DNA for the CDR3 is TGTGCCAGCAGCTCACAGGCGGGGGAGAGAGAGCAGTACTTC.